One and the same sample provided the 19 T cell receptor beta chains below, sequenced in a study of T cell changes during pregnancy in multiple sclerosis. Generated by immunoSEQ multiplex PCR, the TCRdb table keeps only in-frame clones and is missing some. This table has about 50,000 clones, 80% to 95% appearing once. The sequenced sample was CD4+ T cells from peripheral blood mononuclear cells, obtained in the second trimester of pregnancy. The receptors shown here come from a female donor with multiple sclerosis, enrolled in a pregnancy study.

V is TRBV2 and J is TRBJ1-1, with a weak D call TRBD1 (5 bases). CDR1 and CDR2 from the germline V gene are SNHLY and FYNNEI. V lost 4 bases and J lost 7, with 13 bases in between. This CDR3 has 13 residues. For the CDR3, the DNA is TGTGCCAGCAGTGTGGGGAGGGGTGATGAAGCTTTCTTT. Protein: CASSVGRGDEAFF. The full variable domain, its missing parts supplied by reference TRBV2 and TRBJ1-1, is EPEVTQTPSHQVTQMGQEVILRCVPISNHLYFYWYRQILGQKVEFLVSFYNNEISEKSEIFDDQFSVERPDGSNFTLKIRSTKLEDSAMYFCASSVGRGDEAFFGQGTRLTVV.

CDR3 DNA: TGCACCAGCAGCCAAGATTTCTTCTTCTCTGGGACAGGCGCCTACGAGCAGTACTTC. This gives the protein CTSSQDFFFSGTGAYEQYF. The chain recombines TRBV1 with TRBJ2-7; the table assigns TRBD1, which was not confirmed against the DNA. TRBV1 is shown as a pseudogene. The CDR3 consists of 19 residues.

The chain carries TRBV4-1 and TRBJ2-7; TRBD2 matches 16 bases. CDR1 MGHRA and CDR2 YSYEKL come from the germline V gene. V dropped 4 bases and J dropped 3; count of bases not matched to a gene: 3. The CDR3 is 16 residues long. The CDR3 protein is CASSRGLAGGLYEQYF. Written as DNA, the CDR3 is TGCGCCAGCAGCCGGGGACTAGCGGGGGGGCTCTACGAGCAGTACTTC.

The chain employs TRBV11-2 and TRBJ2-1, with D possibly TRBD1 on 6 matching bases. V lost 5 bases to trimming and J lost 8 bases, with 13 bases between them. Germline CDR1 and CDR2: SGHAT and FQNNGV. The CDR3 sequence is 13 residues long. This CDR3 reads CASSTYQGYEQFF. The CDR3 bases are TGTGCCAGCAGCACCTATCAGGGGTATGAGCAGTTCTTC.

This clone was seen once. The chain couples TRBV7-3 to TRBJ2-2; perhaps TRBD1 as D (6 bases). The CDR3 extends over 15 amino acids. The germline V gene has CDR1 SGHTA and CDR2 FQGTGA. Trimming cost V 2 bases and J 4 bases, with 11 bases left between them. The DNA for the CDR3 is TGTGCCAGCAGCTTACGTCAGGGGACCACCGGGGAGCTGTTTTTT. It encodes CASSLRQGTTGELFF.

J is TRBJ2-7 and V is TRBV2; possible D gene TRBD1, 6 bases. CDR1 SNHLY and CDR2 FYNNEI come from the germline V gene. The CDR3 extends over 14 amino acids. V lost 7 bases and J lost 2, with 15 bases in between. CDR3 sequence (DNA): TGTGCCAGCACCGAACAGGGTCCTACCTACGAGCAGTACTTC. The encoded protein is CASTEQGPTYEQYF.

The chain joins TRBV6-1 to TRBJ1-1, with 8 bases matching TRBD1. Germline assignment: CDR1 MNHNS and CDR2 SASEGT. With V trimmed by 1 base and J by 4 bases, 2 bases remained unmatched. This CDR3 is built from 14 residues. CDR3 protein: CASSEVDRGTEAFF. The DNA of the CDR3 is TGTGCCAGCAGTGAAGTTGACAGGGGCACTGAAGCTTTCTTT.

The chain carries TRBV5-1 and TRBJ1-3, with 9 nucleotides matching TRBD1. V lost 3 bases and J lost 4; bases outside the gene matches: 2. This CDR3 region has 14 residues. Germline CDR1 and CDR2: SGHRS and YFSETQ. In DNA form, the CDR3 reads TGCGCCAGCAGCTCCGGGACAGGGGGAAACACCATATATTTT. This encodes CASSSGTGGNTIYF.

This chain joins TRBV6-5 and TRBJ1-2; a weak D match, TRBD1 (6 bases). CDR1 and CDR2 (germline): MNHEY, SVGAGI. CDR3 length: 16 residues. With 0 bases removed from V and 8 bases from J, the gap between germline ends came to 19 bases. This CDR3 reads CASSYSGRRTRGGYTF. DNA for the CDR3: TGTGCCAGCAGTTACTCGGGCCGTAGGACGAGGGGGGGCTACACCTTC.

In this sample, this clone turned up once. The genes are TRBV4-1 and TRBJ2-1; D unclear. The CDR3 extends over 16 amino acids. Trimming removed 2 bases from V and 7 bases from J, with 18 bases in between. The germline V gene has CDR1 MGHRA and CDR2 YSYEKL. Here the CDR3 reads CASSQSQLPIGNEQFF. CDR3 in DNA: TGCGCCAGCAGCCAATCCCAACTGCCAATCGGTAATGAGCAGTTCTTC.

CDR3 amino acids: CASSGTDRGHGYTF. CDR3 bases: TGTGCCAGCAGCGGAACCGACAGGGGGCACGGCTACACCTTC. The rearrangement links TRBV5-4 to TRBJ1-2; 10 positions agree with TRBD1. The CDR3 loop spans 14 amino acids. Germline CDR1 and CDR2: SGHNT and YYREEE (reference sequence). Trimming at V came to 4 bases and at J to 8 bases, leaving 8 bases not matched to a gene.

This chain joins TRBV5-1 and TRBJ2-5; D may be TRBD2 (7 bases). The germline V gene has CDR1 SGHRS and CDR2 YFSETQ. Trimming removed 7 bases at V and 0 bases at J, with 13 bases between. The CDR3 sequence is 14 residues long. The DNA of the CDR3 is TGCGCCAGCTCCGGGGGGACATACCAAGAGACCCAGTACTTC. It translates to CASSGGTYQETQYF.

The V gene is TRBV7-6, the J gene TRBJ2-7; D is possibly TRBD1 (5 bases). Germline CDR1 reads SGHVS; CDR2 reads FNYEAQ. CDR3 size: 14 residues. The ends were cut back, 5 bases at V and 3 bases at J, with 14 bases in the middle. The CDR3, as DNA: TGTGCCAGCAGCCAAGAGTCAGGGAACTACGAGCAGTACTTC. It specifies CASSQESGNYEQYF.

The chain joins TRBV5-4 to TRBJ2-5; 8 bases are a match to TRBD2. Germline V lookup: CDR1 SGHNT, CDR2 YYREEE (reference sequence). The CDR3 runs to 16 residues. V was clipped by 0 bases and J by 4 bases; unmatched bases: 8. CDR3 sequence (DNA): TGTGCCAGCAGCTTGGGGGGAGCGGGGGTGGGAGAGACCCAGTACTTC. It translates to CASSLGGAGVGETQYF.

The chain joins TRBV7-3 to TRBJ1-1; no clear D. Germline CDR1 reads SGHTA; CDR2 reads FQGTGA. This CDR3 comprises 14 residues. Trimming pared 0 bases from V and 1 base from J, leaving 6 bases between. The CDR3 sequence: CASSLTSGNTEAFF. For the CDR3, the DNA is TGTGCCAGCAGCTTAACGAGCGGGAACACTGAAGCTTTCTTT.

This rearrangement joins TRBV18 to TRBJ1-2; 9 bases are shared with TRBD1. V lost 6 bases to trimming and J lost 6 bases; unmatched junction nucleotides: 8. CDR1 and CDR2 from the germline V gene are KGHSH and LQKENI. There are 14 residues in the CDR3. As DNA, the CDR3 is TGTGCCAGCTCTCCCGGGACAGGGTTAGATGGCTACACCTTC. It specifies CASSPGTGLDGYTF.

V and J are TRBV1 and TRBJ1-1; whether TRBD1, the table's D call, matches the DNA was not checked. TRBV1 is annotated as a pseudogene. The CDR3 totals 21 residues. CDR3 residues: CTSSYDRRKTRSFTTHTEAFF. The DNA of the CDR3 is TGCACCAGCAGCTACGACCGACGGAAGACAAGATCATTTACCACCCACACTGAAGCTTTCTTT.

This CDR3 reads CASSHRTGGFNYGYTF. CDR3 in DNA: TGTGCCAGCAGTCACCGGACAGGGGGATTTAACTATGGCTACACCTTC. The chain uses TRBV25-1 and TRBJ1-2; TRBD1 matches at 10 bases. The V segment lost 5 bases and the J segment 1 base; nucleotides outside the gene matches: 7. Germline CDR1 MGHDK, CDR2 SYGVNS. The CDR3 totals 16 residues.

The rearrangement links TRBV4-2 to TRBJ1-3; TRBD1 agrees at 7 bases. This CDR3 is built from 16 residues. The germline CDR1 and CDR2 sequences are LGHNA and YNFKEQ. Trimming at V came to 0 bases and at J to 0 bases, leaving 2 bases not matched to a gene. CDR3 sequence: CASSQERDSSGNTIYF. The CDR3 DNA reads TGTGCCAGCAGCCAAGAGCGGGACAGCTCTGGAAACACCATATATTTT.